These 9 T cell receptor beta chains share one sample of origin, sequenced in a study of blood T cells in healthy people across ages. A second PCR, run for about 7 to 11 cycles, used a sample-barcoded 5' primer plus a J-beta primer mix. Each CDR3 protein is one row after TCRdb ran MiXCR on the 5' RACE reads. The data show about 1.4 million distinct CDR3 sequences, approximately 60% seen once. Sample: blood. The receptors originated from a man younger than 30 in good health.

The chain combines TRBV5-5 with TRBJ1-1; 9 bases match TRBD1. Germline V gene data show CDR1 as SGHKS and CDR2 as YYEKEE (reference sequence). With 0 bases clipped from V and 5 bases from J, the junction kept 8 bases outside the gene matches. CDR3 length: 16 residues. The chain's CDR3 is CASSLVQGADGTEAFF. The CDR3 DNA sequence: TGTGCCAGCAGCTTGGTACAGGGGGCCGATGGGACTGAAGCTTTCTTT.

About this clonotype: A much larger clone sits a single nucleotide away, making a read error possible. The gene calls are TRBV11-2 and TRBJ1-2; TRBD1 might be the D (5 bases). Germline CDR1 and CDR2: SGHAT and FQNNGV. CDR3 size: 14 residues. The CDR3 region is CASSVEQANYGYTF. The DNA of the CDR3 is TGTGCCAGCAGCGTAGAACAGGCGAACTATGGCTACACCTTC.

Written as DNA, the CDR3 is TGTGCCAGCAGCTCCCAGGGACAGATACGGGCCCTCCACTTT. It yields the protein CASSSQGQIRALHF. The genes are TRBV7-8 and TRBJ1-6, with 7 nucleotides matching TRBD1. The V and J ends lost 4 bases and 14 bases, in that order; junction bases with no gene match: 11. The CDR3 runs to 14 residues. Germline V lookup: CDR1 SGHVS, CDR2 FQNEAQ.

The chain uses TRBV27 and TRBJ2-7, with TRBD2 matching 7 bases. CDR3 size: 14 residues. V was clipped by 5 bases and J by 7 bases; unmatched bases: 11. Germline values: CDR1 MNHEY, CDR2 SMNVEV (reference sequence). Written as DNA, the CDR3 is TGTGCCAGCAGTGAAATGACTAGCAACAATGAGCAGTACTTC. This codes for CASSEMTSNNEQYF.

Worth noting for this clonotype: The junction differs from germline at one of its ends, possibly a read error. The chain uses TRBV7-8 and TRBJ1-2; TRBD1 agrees at 12 bases. The CDR3 is 14 residues long. Looked up from germline, CDR1 is SGHVS and CDR2 is FQNEAQ. CDR3: CASSGTGGGYGHTF. The CDR3 DNA reads TGTGCCAGCAGCGGGACAGGGGGCGGGTATGGCCACACCTTC. Using reference TRBV7-8 and TRBJ1-2 for the parts outside the CDR3, the full variable domain is GAGVSQSPRYKVAKRGQDVALRCDPISGHVSLFWYQQALGQGPEFLTYFQNEAQLDKSGLPSDRFFAERPEGSVSTLKIQRTQQEDSAVYLCASSGTGGGYGHTFGSGTRLTVV.

This chain links TRBV10-3 with TRBJ2-7, with TRBD1 matching over 8 bases. Germline CDR1 is ENHRY and CDR2 is SYGVKD. After removal of 3 bases from V and 2 bases from J, the junction contained 3 bases not matched to a gene. The CDR3 length is 14 residues. CDR3 amino acids: CAISDQTGAYEQYF. The DNA for the CDR3 is TGTGCCATCAGTGACCAGACAGGGGCCTACGAGCAGTACTTC.

The rearrangement joins TRBV3-1 to TRBJ1-2; D possibly corresponds to TRBD1 (6 bases). V was clipped by 1 base and J by 6 bases, with 15 bases between them. Per the germline V gene, CDR1 is LGHDT and CDR2 is YNNKEL (reference sequence). This CDR3 is 15 amino acids long. In nucleotides, the CDR3 is TGTGCCAGCAGCCAAGTCCCACAGGGACGGAATGGCTACACCTTC. Amino acids: CASSQVPQGRNGYTF.

This chain links TRBV10-1 with TRBJ2-3, with a possible D match to TRBD1 (5 bases). Trimming left V 0 bases short and J 4 bases short, with 14 bases between. This CDR3 is 16 amino acids long. Germline CDR1 reads WNHNN; CDR2 reads SYGVQD (reference sequence). CDR3 coding DNA: TGCGCCAGCAGTGAGTCGCTGTTTGGGGCGGCAGATACGCAGTATTTT. Translation: CASSESLFGAADTQYF.

This clonotype has a count of ten or more. CDR3 nucleotides: TGCAGCGTTGTGGGCGGTTCCTACGAGCAGTACTTC. Encoded protein: CSVVGGSYEQYF. This chain links TRBV29-1 with TRBJ2-7; D not certain. CDR1 and CDR2 from the germline V gene are SQVTM and ANQGSEA. V shed 4 bases and J shed 1 base, with 8 bases lying between them. This CDR3 region has 12 residues.